This T cell receptor (beta chain) was recovered during a study of blood T cells in healthy people across ages. Study findings and constraints: CMV infection status of these donors was not known.

CDR3 length: 14 residues. Germline CDR1 is SGHRS and CDR2 is YFSETQ. Combining a sample-barcoded 5' primer with a J-beta primer mix, a second PCR ran for roughly 7 to 11 cycles. TCRdb passed the 5' RACE reads through MiXCR, listing each CDR3 protein once. The table lists 780,000 or so distinct CDR3 sequences, roughly 53% of them singletons. About this clonotype itself: Antigen: not known. At one end the junction does not follow the germline gene, possibly because of a read error.

The rearrangement joins TRBV5-1 to TRBJ2-7; TRBD1 might be the D (6 bases). The TCR sequence derives from a man at least 80 years old in good health. The sample comprised blood. Written as DNA, the CDR3 is TGCGCCAGCGGCTTGCGGCAGGGGCGCAACGAGCAGTACTTC. This translates into CASGLRQGRNEQYF.